This T cell receptor (beta chain) came from a study of persistence of HIV-infected CD4 T cells. Sequencing used immunoSEQ version 4 in survey mode. Here immunoSEQ multiplex PCR was the method, and the copy in TCRdb shows in-frame clones only, minus some. The sample includes 44,000 or so clones, about nine tenths of them seen just once. Anti-CD3/anti-CD28 beads served as a nonspecific positive control stimulus. Sorting selected CD4+ T cells upregulating both CD40 ligand and CD69. Plasma HIV-1 RNA stayed below 50 copies/mL for at least 4 years. Before stimulation, PBMCs underwent CD8+ T cell depletion. This clone was recorded only once. The target antigen is unknown. Study-wide findings and caveats: TCRbeta richness was lower in CMV- and Gag-responding cells than in anti-CD3/anti-CD28-responding cells.

The CDR3 extends over 12 amino acids. Germline CDR1 and CDR2: GTSNPN and SVGIG (reference sequence). Between the trimmed V and J ends, which lost 4 bases and 2 bases, there was a span of 9 bases. This chain links TRBV30 with TRBJ2-7; D not certain. This receptor was identified in an adult man with HIV who was CMV-seropositive. Sequencing used CD4+ T cells sorted from PBMCs after 18-hour stimulation, obtained from a patient who received antiretroviral therapy. The CDR3 protein is CAWKQTTYEQYF. In DNA form, the CDR3 reads TGTGCCTGGAAGCAGACGACCTACGAGCAGTACTTC. The whole variable domain, filled in from reference TRBV30 and TRBJ2-7, reads SQTIHQWPATLVQPVGSPLSLECTVEGTSNPNLYWYRQAAGRGLQLLFYSVGIGQISSEVPQNLSASRPQDRQFILSSKKLLLSDSGFYLCAWKQTTYEQYFGPGTRLTVT.